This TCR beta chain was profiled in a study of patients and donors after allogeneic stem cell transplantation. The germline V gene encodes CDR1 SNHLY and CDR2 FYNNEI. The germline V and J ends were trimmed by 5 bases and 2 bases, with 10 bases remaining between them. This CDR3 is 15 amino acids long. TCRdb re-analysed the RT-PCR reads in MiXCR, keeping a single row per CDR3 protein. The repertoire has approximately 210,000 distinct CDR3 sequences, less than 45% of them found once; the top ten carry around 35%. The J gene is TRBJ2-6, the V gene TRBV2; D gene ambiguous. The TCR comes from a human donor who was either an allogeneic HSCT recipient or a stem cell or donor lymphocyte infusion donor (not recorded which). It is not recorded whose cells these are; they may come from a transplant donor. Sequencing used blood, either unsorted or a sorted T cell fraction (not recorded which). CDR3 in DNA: TGTGCCAGCAGTTTAGAGTCCCCTGGGGCCAACGTCCTGACTTTC. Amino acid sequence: CASSLESPGANVLTF.